This T cell receptor (beta chain) was sequenced during a study of OX40 agonist ivuxolimab in advanced cancers. Overall study: There were three patients with partial responses, one having hepatocellular carcinoma and two cutaneous melanoma.

Germline assignment: CDR1 SNHLY and CDR2 FYNNEI. V shed 5 bases and J shed 0 bases, with 5 bases lying between them. CDR3 length: 14 amino acids. Profiling relied on immunoSEQ multiplex PCR, and the TCRdb table lists in-frame clones only, not all of them. The sample has more than 100,000 clones, 90% seen once; the top ten hold approximately 1.1%. V usage is TRBV2 and J usage is TRBJ2-6; D is uncertain. The receptor comes from an adult with an advanced solid tumor such as melanoma, head and neck, liver or kidney cancer. The source material was CD4+ or CD8+ T cells sorted from blood, sampled in a trial of the OX40 agonist ivuxolimab. CDR3 region: CASSRSSGANVLTF. The CDR3, as DNA: TGTGCCAGCAGTAGAAGCTCTGGGGCCAACGTCCTGACTTTC.